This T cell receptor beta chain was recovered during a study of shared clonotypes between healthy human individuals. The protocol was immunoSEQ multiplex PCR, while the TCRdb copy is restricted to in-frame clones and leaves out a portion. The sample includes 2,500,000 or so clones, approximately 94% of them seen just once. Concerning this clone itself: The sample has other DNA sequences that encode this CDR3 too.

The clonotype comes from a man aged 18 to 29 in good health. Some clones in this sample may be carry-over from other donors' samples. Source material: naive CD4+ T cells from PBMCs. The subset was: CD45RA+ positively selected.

The CDR3 DNA is TGTGCCAGCTCACCAGGCCAGGGGGGCACAGATACGCAGTATTTT. Translated: CASSPGQGGTDTQYF. V and J are TRBV18 and TRBJ2-3, with TRBD1 identical over 7 bases. Trimming removed 2 bases from V and 1 base from J; junction bases left unmatched: 3. Germline assignment: CDR1 KGHSH and CDR2 LQKENI. The CDR3 covers 15 residues.